Sequencing of this T cell receptor (beta chain) was carried out in a study of T cell changes during pregnancy in multiple sclerosis. Clones were read by immunoSEQ multiplex PCR, and TCRdb kept only the in-frame ones, dropping some. The profile shows over 35,000 clones, almost 95% of them singletons. V was shortened by 4 bases and J by 8 bases, with 17 bases between the two germline ends. The CDR3 runs 14 residues. Germline V gene sequence: CDR1 SGHTA, CDR2 FQGTGA. This clonotype was sampled from a female donor with multiple sclerosis, enrolled in a pregnancy study. The genes are TRBV7-3 and TRBJ1-2; D gene ambiguous. What was sequenced was peripheral blood. CDR3 DNA sequence: TGTGCCAGCAGCTCCCAGTCGGGGTTTGAAGGCTACACCTTC. Amino acid sequence: CASSSQSGFEGYTF.